These T cell receptor beta chains were read from a single sample in a study of identical twins. MiXCR was run by TCRdb on the 5' RACE reads, yielding one entry per CDR3 protein. Among roughly 250,000 distinct CDR3 sequences listed, roughly 7% were seen once. These data were also reused for a study on yellow fever vaccine responses in identical twins.

Sequencing was done on a sample of memory (CD45RO+) T cells sorted from blood. Source of these receptors: a woman aged 18-29 years in good health. The CDR3 runs from the conserved cysteine through the conserved F or W. The D gene is left open where the match is weak. Only some rows state a clone size, as once, few, many or a class for expanded clones.

v_gene: TRBV2
abundance: once
d_gene: NA
j_gene: TRBJ2-4
CDR3nt: TGTGCCAGCAGTGTTGCCTTAGCCAAAAACATTCAGTACTTC
CDR3aa: CASSVALAKNIQYF

v_gene: TRBV7-9
abundance: many
d_gene: NA
j_gene: TRBJ2-7
CDR3nt: TGTGCCAGCACGGGGTTGGCAGCTAACTCCTACGAGCAGTACTTC
CDR3aa: CASTGLAANSYEQYF

v_gene: TRBV10-2
abundance: NA
d_gene: TRBD2
j_gene: TRBJ2-1
CDR3nt: TGCGCCAGCGGAGGACTAGCGGGGAGCTCCTACAATGAGCAGTTCTTC
CDR3aa: CASGGLAGSSYNEQFF

v_gene: TRBV20-1
abundance: many
d_gene: TRBD1
j_gene: TRBJ1-5
CDR3nt: TGCAGTGCTAGGGGGGGACAGGCCTACAATCAGCCCCAGCATTTT
CDR3aa: CSARGGQAYNQPQHF

v_gene: TRBV29-1
abundance: NA
d_gene: NA
j_gene: TRBJ2-3
CDR3nt: TGCAGCGTTGAAGGAGGGACGGGGACAGATACGCAGTATTTT
CDR3aa: CSVEGGTGTDTQYF

v_gene: TRBV2
abundance: NA
d_gene: NA
j_gene: TRBJ2-3
CDR3nt: TGTGCCAGCAGTGAATTGGCACGGACCACGTACCAAACAGATACGCAGTATTTT
CDR3aa: CASSELARTTYQTDTQYF

v_gene: TRBV7-6
abundance: NA
d_gene: NA
j_gene: TRBJ2-5
CDR3nt: TGTGCCAGCAGCTTATACGGCGGGGGCCCCGGGAAGACCCAGTACTTC
CDR3aa: CASSLYGGGPGKTQYF

v_gene: TRBV20-1
abundance: many
d_gene: TRBD1
j_gene: TRBJ2-1
CDR3nt: TGCAGTGCCTCCACGAGGGACAGGGCGATCAATGAGCAGTTCTTC
CDR3aa: CSASTRDRAINEQFF

v_gene: TRBV12-3/TRBV12-4
abundance: NA
d_gene: NA
j_gene: TRBJ2-1
CDR3nt: TGTGCCAGCAGTTACCGGGCCCTTGCCAGCAATGAGCAGTTCTTC
CDR3aa: CASSYRALASNEQFF

v_gene: TRBV7-8
abundance: few
d_gene: NA
j_gene: TRBJ2-3
CDR3nt: TGTGCCAGCAGGGCGGGGATGGATACGCAGTATTTT
CDR3aa: CASRAGMDTQYF

v_gene: TRBV3-1
abundance: many
d_gene: TRBD2
j_gene: TRBJ2-5
CDR3nt: TGTGCCAGCAGCCAGGTAGCGGGGGTACAAGAGACCCAGTACTTC
CDR3aa: CASSQVAGVQETQYF

v_gene: TRBV10-3
abundance: NA
d_gene: NA
j_gene: TRBJ1-2
CDR3nt: TGTGCCATCAGTGAGTCCAATGCCGGGACATCTAACTATGGCTACACCTTC
CDR3aa: CAISESNAGTSNYGYTF

v_gene: TRBV3-1
abundance: NA
d_gene: TRBD1
j_gene: TRBJ1-2
CDR3nt: TGTGCCAGCAGCCGCGGGACAGGGAGTGGGTATGGCTACACCTTC
CDR3aa: CASSRGTGSGYGYTF

v_gene: TRBV20-1
abundance: NA
d_gene: NA
j_gene: TRBJ2-1
CDR3nt: TGCAGTGCAAAGAGCGGTAGCTCCTACAATGAGCAGTTCTTC
CDR3aa: CSAKSGSSYNEQFF

v_gene: TRBV6-2/TRBV6-3
abundance: many
d_gene: TRBD2
j_gene: TRBJ2-1
CDR3nt: TGTGCCAGCAGTCCCGAGCGGGGGAGCAGCAATGAGCAGTTCTTC
CDR3aa: CASSPERGSSNEQFF

v_gene: TRBV12-3/TRBV12-4
abundance: NA
d_gene: NA
j_gene: TRBJ1-1
CDR3nt: TGTGCCAGCAGTTTTGGGGGGTCGAACACTGAAGCTTTCTTT
CDR3aa: CASSFGGSNTEAFF

v_gene: TRBV11-2
abundance: NA
d_gene: NA
j_gene: TRBJ1-2
CDR3nt: TGTGCCAGCAGCCCCCGACGTAAAGGGTATGGCTACACCTTC
CDR3aa: CASSPRRKGYGYTF

v_gene: TRBV3-1
abundance: many
d_gene: NA
j_gene: TRBJ1-6
CDR3nt: TGTGCCAGCAGCCATAGAAACTCCTATAATTCACCCCTCCACTTT
CDR3aa: CASSHRNSYNSPLHF

v_gene: TRBV10-3
abundance: many
d_gene: TRBD1
j_gene: TRBJ1-1
CDR3nt: TGTGCCATCAGTCCCTCAACGGACAGGGCCGCTGAAGCTTTCTTT
CDR3aa: CAISPSTDRAAEAFF

v_gene: TRBV5-6
abundance: NA
d_gene: TRBD1
j_gene: TRBJ2-6
CDR3nt: TGTGCCAGCAGCTTCGGACAGGGGGCGCGTGGGGCCAACGTCCTGACTTTC
CDR3aa: CASSFGQGARGANVLTF

v_gene: TRBV6-1
abundance: NA
d_gene: NA
j_gene: TRBJ2-3
CDR3nt: TGTGCCAGCAGTGAACTGTGGGATACGCAGTATTTT
CDR3aa: CASSELWDTQYF

v_gene: TRBV10-1
abundance: many
d_gene: TRBD2
j_gene: TRBJ2-1
CDR3nt: TGCGCCAGCAGTGTTAGCGGGACCCCATACAATGAGCAGTTCTTC
CDR3aa: CASSVSGTPYNEQFF

v_gene: TRBV5-1
abundance: many
d_gene: NA
j_gene: TRBJ2-1
CDR3nt: TGCGCCAGCAGCCCCGGCGGACTGGACTACAATGAGCAGTTCTTC
CDR3aa: CASSPGGLDYNEQFF

v_gene: TRBV20-1
abundance: few
d_gene: TRBD2
j_gene: TRBJ2-7
CDR3nt: TGCAGTGCTAACCCGACTAGCGGGACAGCCTACGAGCAGTACTTC
CDR3aa: CSANPTSGTAYEQYF

v_gene: TRBV18
abundance: NA
d_gene: TRBD1
j_gene: TRBJ2-1
CDR3nt: TGTGCCAGCTCACTCCGGGCCCAGGGGGTAAATGAGCAGTTCTTC
CDR3aa: CASSLRAQGVNEQFF

v_gene: TRBV20-1
abundance: few
d_gene: NA
j_gene: TRBJ2-3
CDR3nt: TGCAGTGCTAGAGACCGGCTGTCTCTGTTCACAGATACGCAGTATTTT
CDR3aa: CSARDRLSLFTDTQYF

v_gene: TRBV20-1
abundance: few
d_gene: NA
j_gene: TRBJ2-1
CDR3nt: TGCAGTGCTAGATTTTTAGGCCAAAACAATGAGCAGTTCTTC
CDR3aa: CSARFLGQNNEQFF

v_gene: TRBV2
abundance: many
d_gene: NA
j_gene: TRBJ2-3
CDR3nt: TGTGCCAGCACGGGGTCGAATACGCAGTATTTT
CDR3aa: CASTGSNTQYF

v_gene: TRBV6-5
abundance: NA
d_gene: NA
j_gene: TRBJ2-5
CDR3nt: TGTGCCAGCAGTGTGGACGGGGAGACCCAGTACTTC
CDR3aa: CASSVDGETQYF

v_gene: TRBV12-3/TRBV12-4
abundance: many
d_gene: TRBD2
j_gene: TRBJ2-1
CDR3nt: TGTGCCAGCAGTTTATCCCCTAGCGGGGACCCCGGTCGCATGTCCTACAATGAGCAGTTCTTC
CDR3aa: CASSLSPSGDPGRMSYNEQFF

v_gene: TRBV25-1
abundance: NA
d_gene: NA
j_gene: TRBJ1-2
CDR3nt: TGTGCCAGCAACCTCCGGGACAAGTATGGCTACACCTTC
CDR3aa: CASNLRDKYGYTF

v_gene: TRBV7-8
abundance: many
d_gene: TRBD1
j_gene: TRBJ1-1
CDR3nt: TGTGCCAGCAGCTCGGGGACAGGGAACACTGAAGCTTTCTTT
CDR3aa: CASSSGTGNTEAFF

v_gene: TRBV9
abundance: NA
d_gene: NA
j_gene: TRBJ1-2
CDR3nt: TGTGCCAGCAGCGTTTCCCCCCGGGCTGACTATGGCTACACCTTC
CDR3aa: CASSVSPRADYGYTF

v_gene: TRBV28
abundance: few
d_gene: NA
j_gene: TRBJ2-5
CDR3nt: TGTGCCAGCAGTCGAGGAGGTGGGATTCAAGAGACCCAGTACTTC
CDR3aa: CASSRGGGIQETQYF

v_gene: TRBV6-5
abundance: many
d_gene: TRBD1
j_gene: TRBJ2-1
CDR3nt: TGTGCCAGCAGTTTCCCGGGACAGGGTTACAATGAGCAGTTCTTC
CDR3aa: CASSFPGQGYNEQFF

v_gene: TRBV7-8
abundance: many
d_gene: NA
j_gene: TRBJ2-7
CDR3nt: TGTGCCAGCAGCCCAAAGACAGTCTCCTACGAGCAGTACTTC
CDR3aa: CASSPKTVSYEQYF

v_gene: TRBV20-1
abundance: few
d_gene: TRBD1
j_gene: TRBJ1-1
CDR3nt: TGCAGTGCGCCGGGACAGGGGGTGACTGAAGCTTTCTTT
CDR3aa: CSAPGQGVTEAFF

v_gene: TRBV13
abundance: few
d_gene: NA
j_gene: TRBJ2-1
CDR3nt: TGTGCCAGCAGCCTCACAGGGAGAAATGAGCAGTTCTTC
CDR3aa: CASSLTGRNEQFF

v_gene: TRBV29-1
abundance: NA
d_gene: TRBD1
j_gene: TRBJ2-3
CDR3nt: TGCAGCGTTGACCGACAGGGGGTCGGGACAGATACGCAGTATTTT
CDR3aa: CSVDRQGVGTDTQYF

v_gene: TRBV27
abundance: few
d_gene: NA
j_gene: TRBJ1-1
CDR3nt: TGTGCCAGCAGAGTTTACTGGGACAACGGTACCACTGAAGCTTTCTTT
CDR3aa: CASRVYWDNGTTEAFF

v_gene: TRBV11-2
abundance: NA
d_gene: TRBD2
j_gene: TRBJ2-1
CDR3nt: TGTGCCAGCAGCTTGCCGGGACTAGCGGGAGGTGAGCAGTTCTTC
CDR3aa: CASSLPGLAGGEQFF

v_gene: TRBV12-3/TRBV12-4
abundance: many
d_gene: NA
j_gene: TRBJ2-7
CDR3nt: TGTGCCAGCAGCCAAATCAAGGGGTACGAGCAGTACTTC
CDR3aa: CASSQIKGYEQYF

v_gene: TRBV20-1
abundance: few
d_gene: TRBD2
j_gene: TRBJ2-1
CDR3nt: TGCAGTGGAGGGTGGGCGGGAGAGAACAATGAGCAGTTCTTC
CDR3aa: CSGGWAGENNEQFF

v_gene: TRBV7-9
abundance: NA
d_gene: TRBD1
j_gene: TRBJ1-4
CDR3nt: TGTGCCAGCAGCTTAGTACAGGGGGCGTCTGAAAAACTGTTTTTT
CDR3aa: CASSLVQGASEKLFF

v_gene: TRBV28
abundance: many
d_gene: NA
j_gene: TRBJ2-7
CDR3nt: TGTGCCAGCAAAGACGAGAGGGAGCAGTACTTC
CDR3aa: CASKDEREQYF

v_gene: TRBV2
abundance: few
d_gene: NA
j_gene: TRBJ2-1
CDR3nt: TGTGCCAGCAGTGAGATGGGGGGCGGGGTCCGAGGAAGTAATGAGCAGTTCTTC
CDR3aa: CASSEMGGGVRGSNEQFF

v_gene: TRBV14
abundance: NA
d_gene: NA
j_gene: TRBJ2-7
CDR3nt: TGTGCCAGCAGCCTGCGGGGCGATTGGTACGAGCAGTACTTC
CDR3aa: CASSLRGDWYEQYF

v_gene: TRBV25-1
abundance: many
d_gene: NA
j_gene: TRBJ2-2
CDR3nt: TGTGCCAGCACCGACCACGGGTCCAGCCGGGAGCTGTTTTTT
CDR3aa: CASTDHGSSRELFF

v_gene: TRBV20-1
abundance: few
d_gene: NA
j_gene: TRBJ2-7
CDR3nt: TGCAGTGCTAGATTGCCGGGTCAGCCCAAGCAGTACTTC
CDR3aa: CSARLPGQPKQYF

v_gene: TRBV10-3
abundance: many
d_gene: NA
j_gene: TRBJ2-7
CDR3nt: TGTGCCATCAGTGAGTCGACTAGAGCGTTCGAGCAGTACTTC
CDR3aa: CAISESTRAFEQYF